The 5 T cell receptor beta chains below come from one sample, sequenced in a study of shared clonotypes between healthy human individuals. Data came from immunoSEQ multiplex PCR; TCRdb stores just in-frame clones and leaves some out. The data contain over a million clones, around 97% of them singletons. The source material was naive CD4+ T cells sorted from blood. Subset defined: CD45RA+ positively selected. All receptors come from a man aged 30 to 45 in good health.

The chain is built from TRBV7-2 and TRBJ1-1; tentative D call: TRBD1 (5 bases). CDR1 is SGHTA and CDR2 is FQGNSA in the germline V gene. The CDR3 loop spans 15 amino acids. Trimming shortened V by 4 bases and J by 8 bases, and 20 bases separated the two germline ends. The CDR3 region is CASSSPGAGSTEAFF. The CDR3 bases are TGTGCCAGCAGCTCCCCCGGGGCAGGGAGTACCGAAGCTTTCTTT.

V and J are TRBV18 and TRBJ2-7; D is perhaps TRBD2 (5 bases). The ends were cut back, 3 bases at V and 1 base at J, with 19 bases in the middle. The CDR3 has 17 residues. Per germline, CDR1 KGHSH and CDR2 LQKENI. The CDR3 DNA follows: TGTGCCAGCTCACCCGGGAACCCGAACCCAGTGTCCTACGAGCAGTACTTC. Translating gives CASSPGNPNPVSYEQYF. Supplemented by reference TRBV18 and TRBJ2-7, the full variable domain reads NAGVMQNPRHLVRRRGQEARLRCSPMKGHSHVYWYRQLPEEGLKFMVYLQKENIIDESGMPKERFSAEFPKEGPSILRIQQVVRGDSAAYFCASSPGNPNPVSYEQYFGPGTRLTVT.

The chain is built from TRBV30 and TRBJ2-2; 9 nucleotides align to TRBD1. The germline V gene has CDR1 GTSNPN and CDR2 SVGIG (reference sequence). The V and J ends lost 3 bases and 3 bases, in that order; junction bases with no gene match: 11. This CDR3 is 17 amino acids long. The CDR3 loop is CAWSVRWDRAYTGELFF. CDR3 nucleotides: TGTGCCTGGAGCGTCAGATGGGACAGGGCATACACCGGGGAGCTGTTTTTT.

The rearrangement links TRBV5-4 to TRBJ2-1; 13 bases fit TRBD2. The CDR3 loop spans 20 amino acids. Germline loops: CDR1 SGHNT, CDR2 YYREEE (reference sequence). Unmatched junction bases numbered 12, after V lost 3 bases and J lost 0 bases. CDR3 sequence: CASSSPLGLAGTSSYNEQFF. In nucleotides, the CDR3 is TGTGCCAGCAGCTCCCCTCTGGGACTAGCGGGGACAAGCTCCTACAATGAGCAGTTCTTC.

CDR3 DNA sequence: TGTGCCAGCAGCGTTGGGAGCAGTGGGCTAACGACTGAAGCTTTCTTT. Translation: CASSVGSSGLTTEAFF. V and J are TRBV7-3 and TRBJ1-1; D gene ambiguous. Trimming cost V 5 bases and J 5 bases, with 21 bases left between them. CDR3 length: 16 amino acids. Per the germline V gene, CDR1 is SGHTA and CDR2 is FQGTGA.